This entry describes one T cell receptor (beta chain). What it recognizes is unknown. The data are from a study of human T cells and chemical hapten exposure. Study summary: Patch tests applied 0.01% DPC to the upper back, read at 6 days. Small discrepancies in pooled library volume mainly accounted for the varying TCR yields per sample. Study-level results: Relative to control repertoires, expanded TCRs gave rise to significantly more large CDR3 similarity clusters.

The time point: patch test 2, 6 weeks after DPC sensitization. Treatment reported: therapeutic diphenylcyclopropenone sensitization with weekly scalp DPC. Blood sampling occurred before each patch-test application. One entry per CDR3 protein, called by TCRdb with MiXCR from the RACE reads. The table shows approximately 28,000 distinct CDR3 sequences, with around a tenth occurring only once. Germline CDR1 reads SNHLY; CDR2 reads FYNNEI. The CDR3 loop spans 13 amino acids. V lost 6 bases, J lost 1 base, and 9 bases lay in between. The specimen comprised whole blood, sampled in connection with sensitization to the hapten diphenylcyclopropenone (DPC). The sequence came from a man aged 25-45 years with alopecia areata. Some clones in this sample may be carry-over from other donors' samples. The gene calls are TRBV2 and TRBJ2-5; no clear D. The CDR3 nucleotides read TGTGCCAGCAGCTCCGGGCTCCAAGAGACCCAGTACTTC. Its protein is CASSSGLQETQYF.